Below, one T cell receptor beta chain is given with its context. The antigen is not known. A junction boundary mismatches the germline segment, possibly from a read error. These data originate in a study of shared clonotypes between healthy human individuals. The CDR3 totals 17 residues. The germline CDR1 and CDR2 sequences are SGHNT and YENEEA. TCRdb's copy holds only in-frame clones and misses some; the assay was immunoSEQ multiplex PCR. This sample has over a million clones, with under 80% found just once. Study findings and constraints: Relative to memory subsets, naive subsets generally showed larger estimated richness. Sampling covered blood only; tissue repertoires likely differ.

The genes are TRBV11-3 and TRBJ2-2; 8 positions match TRBD2. Material for sequencing was memory CD4+ T cells sorted from blood. Regarding subset: CD45RA-negative fraction. The sequence was obtained from a man younger than 35 in good health. CDR3 loop: CALNTLPQRELNGELFF. As DNA, the CDR3 is TGCGCCTTAAACACGTTACCCCAGCGGGAGTTGAACGGGGAGCTGTTTTTT.